This T cell receptor (beta chain) was obtained from a study of blood T cell repertoires in COVID-19. Study overall: The samples span acute and convalescent COVID-19 from the United States, Italy and Spain. PBMCs, B-cell-depleted T cells, or T cells were the source of the cDNA or gDNA that made up the material.

The assay was immunoSEQ multiplex PCR, and TCRdb's table has in-frame clones only and misses some. The sample has 200,000 to 300,000 clones, about 85% seen once. The CDR3 has 12 residues. The germline gives CDR1 MNHEY, CDR2 SVGAGI. J gave up 3 bases and V 10 bases, and 6 bases lay outside the gene matches. The specimen was peripheral blood. The chain joins TRBV6-5 to TRBJ2-7; 7 bases align to TRBD2. The TCR was taken from a man aged 55-75 years who had recovered from COVID-19. The CDR3 reads CATRGDSYEQYF. DNA for the CDR3: TGTGCCACCCGGGGGGATAGCTACGAGCAGTACTTC.